The T cell receptor beta chain under discussion was sequenced for a study of identical twins listed by TCRdb under 2016. Study-level background: TCR alpha and beta repertoires from monozygotic twins, unrelated adults of various ages and cord blood were deep-sequenced to test whether fetal clonotypes persist. To rule out contamination, replicate twin experiments were performed at different times with different library preparation protocols. Study-level results and caveats: In monozygotic twins, recombination models systematically underestimated out-of-frame TCR alpha sharing, but the models matched the sharing seen between unrelated individuals. Because the same donors could not be followed over many years, the conclusions relied on cross-sectional statistical analysis. In beta out-of-frame sequences, excess twin sharing was weaker, because having fewer shared sequences lowered the signal-to-noise ratio. Out-of-frame TCR alpha sequences shared between twins showed an excess of low generation-probability sequences compared with coincidental sharing between unrelated individuals. Zero-insertion analyses could be partly confounded by invariant T cells such as MAIT and iNKT, although diverse VJ usage argued against such confounding for most clonotypes. Abundant cord blood beta clonotypes had fewer insertions, young adult naive repertoires showed a similar but weaker trend, and memory repertoires showed no such trend.

The library was made by 5' RACE. Sequenced using an Illumina HiSeq 2000. Template switching introduced a universal primer binding site; the final cDNA contained a unique molecular identifier, enabling accurate counting of TCR cDNA molecules. Specific primers in the conserved constant-segment region were used to synthesize first-strand cDNA for the TCR alpha and beta chains. To control for contamination, each cDNA library was double barcoded with a SMART-Mk sample barcode plus Illumina barcodes. Two successive PCR steps introduced TruSeq adapter sequences along with Illumina sample barcodes. Sequencing of the TCR alpha and beta cDNA libraries was done on the Illumina HiSeq platform using custom primers. The authors' analysis ran thus. MiGEC processed the raw reads to extract unique molecular identifiers, while MiXCR was used to determine the CDR3 positions. For each individual, recombination models were inferred using an EM algorithm with the repgenHMM and IGoR tools. The tcR package in R was used for shared clonotype analysis, with sharing normalized by the product of cloneset sizes. To study raw recombination without the effects of thymic and clonal selection, out-of-frame nonproductive sequences were analyzed. The public reads were reprocessed in TCRdb via fastp at Q25 and MiXCR, keeping in-frame beta chains. Duplicate CDR3 protein sequences are folded into a single record with the most common DNA and genes. The V and J calls and clone size come from TCRdb's table, not from the authors' own analysis. This sample has roughly 290,000 distinct CDR3 sequences in its table, and over 8.5% of those were observed once. Approximately 6.6% of the sample is in the top ten clones.

Only healthy Caucasian donors were included. Three pairs of female monozygotic twins, all aged roughly 18 to 29 years, were included in the twin cohort. Positive isolation kits from Invitrogen were used to isolate CD4+ and CD8+ T cell populations. In this sample, this clonotype turned up many times. The antigen it binds to is not known. No base quality information exists; no much larger clone differs at one position. CDR1 and CDR2 are drawn from the germline V gene (reference sequence): MNHEY, SMNVEV. The CDR3, cysteine through phenylalanine, is 15 amino acids long. Kept here is only the CDR3 DNA, which spans 45 bases and is read in frame from base 1. Trimming at the junction amounts to 4 bases on V and 0 bases on J, and the germline ends lie 10 bases apart. A further study also used this sample, focusing on yellow fever vaccine responses in identical twins. As that second study puts it: The authors reported that the T cell response to vaccination in identical twins appeared partly convergent and partly personalized. Focusing on identical twins, the study followed the T cell clones that responded to the vaccine, and did so with precision.

The source material was CD8+ T cells sorted from blood. The chain joins TRBV27 to TRBJ1-5, with the D gene uncertain. The clonotype originates from a woman between 18 and 29 years old in good health. The CDR3 protein is CASSSALTSNQPQHF. The DNA sequence is as follows: TGTGCCAGCAGTTCCGCTCTAACTAGCAATCAGCCCCAGCATTTT.